Reported below is one T cell receptor (beta chain). The study recruited people aged 18 to 89 years across approximately 25 US areas. Two negative PCRs, clearance, or symptom resolution had been documented for recovered Cohort 3 donors. Trimming pared 3 bases from V and 15 bases from J, leaving 12 bases between. CDR3 length: 11 residues. CDR1 is SNHLY and CDR2 is FYNNEI in the germline V gene. As originally analysed: Amplification from reference gene primers served as the basis for estimated nucleated cell counts. Clones were read by immunoSEQ multiplex PCR, and TCRdb kept only the in-frame ones, dropping some. V, J and clone size are those of that table, while D and trimming were read from the DNA. The sample comprises around 250,000 clones, approximately 85% of which are singletons, and 1.5% to 2% rests with the top ten. This record comes from a study of blood T cell repertoires in COVID-19. Study-level information: The United States, Italy and Spain supplied acute and convalescent COVID-19 samples.

The chain combines TRBV2 with TRBJ1-5; D remains unclear. This clonotype was obtained from a woman aged 45-60 years who had recovered from COVID-19. The sample taken for sequencing was PBMCs or T cells enriched from blood (not recorded which). CDR3 nucleotide sequence: TGTGCCAGCAGTGAGGGGTGGAGGGCGCATTTT. Its translation: CASSEGWRAHF.